What follows are 20 T cell receptor beta chains derived from one specimen sequenced in a study of circulating CD8 cells and anti-PD-1 response in melanoma. Each library started from about 14 ng of total RNA using the QIAseq Immune Repertoire TCR panel. Each CDR3 protein gets one entry after TCRdb re-called the reads with MiXCR. The repertoire holds about 420 distinct CDR3 sequences, around 7% seen once, with roughly two thirds in the top ten. Sorting of live CD3+CD8+TCRalphabeta+ cells by PD-1 and/or TIGIT gave four subsets. The input for sequencing was CD8+ T cells from PBMCs, taken at baseline or after one month of anti-PD-1 therapy (not recorded which). These receptors came from a human donor with melanoma.

This clonotype is medium-sized within its sample. The genes are TRBV7-9 and TRBJ1-1; no definite D call. This CDR3 is built from 13 residues. Between the trimmed V and J ends, which lost 2 bases and 0 bases, there was a span of 4 bases. Per germline, CDR1 SEHNR and CDR2 FQNEAQ (reference sequence). For the CDR3, the DNA is TGTGCCAGCAGCTTATGGGTGAACACTGAAGCTTTCTTT. Translated, it gives CASSLWVNTEAFF. Complete variable domain (other parts from reference TRBV7-9 and TRBJ1-1): DTGVSQNPRHKITKRGQNVTFRCDPISEHNRLYWYRQTLGQGPEFLTYFQNEAQLEKSRLLSDRFSAERPKGSFSTLEIQRTEQGDSAMYLCASSLWVNTEAFFGQGTRLTVV.

In nucleotides, the CDR3 is TGTGCCAGTAGTCACGGGACTTCCACCGGGGAGCTGTTTTTT. It translates to CASSHGTSTGELFF. The rearrangement links TRBV19 to TRBJ2-2, with TRBD2 as a possible D gene (6 bases). The V end was cut by 5 bases, the J end by 4 bases, with 11 bases between. CDR1 LNHDA and CDR2 SQIVND come from the germline V gene (reference sequence). This CDR3 spans 14 amino acids.

This clonotype is medium-sized (0.01 to 0.1%) in the sample. The chain employs TRBV29-1 and TRBJ2-1, with TRBD1 identical over 7 bases. V was pared by 8 bases and J by 5 bases, with 6 bases of the junction left unmatched. The CDR3 is 12 amino acids. Germline V gene sequence: CDR1 SQVTM, CDR2 ANQGSEA. In nucleotides, the CDR3 is TGCAGCTCATGGACAGGCGACAATGAGCAGTTCTTC. It codes for CSSWTGDNEQFF.

This clonotype was counted a few times. Germline and junction disagree at one end, which may indicate a read error. The chain uses TRBV13 and TRBJ1-1, with a weak D call TRBD1 (5 bases). The CDR3 loop spans 11 amino acids. Germline V gene sequence: CDR1 PRHDT, CDR2 FYEKMQ (reference sequence). The CDR3 protein is CASSADTEAFF. DNA for the CDR3: TGTGCCAGCAGCGCGGACACCGAAGCTTTCTTT.

Sample share makes this clonotype medium-sized. CDR3 protein: CASSQDLLGGFTGELFF. CDR3 DNA sequence: TGCGCCAGCAGCCAAGATCTGCTAGGGGGGTTCACCGGGGAGCTGTTTTTT. The chain uses TRBV4-3 and TRBJ2-2, with D perhaps assigned TRBD1 or TRBD2 (6 bases each). The CDR3 sequence is 17 residues long. Looked up from germline, CDR1 is LGHNA and CDR2 is YSLEER. V shed 0 bases and J shed 4 bases, with 15 bases lying between them.

In its sample, this clonotype ranks as medium-sized. V is TRBV2 and J is TRBJ2-7; D is unclear. CDR1 and CDR2 (germline): SNHLY, FYNNEI. The length of the CDR3 is 15 residues. Trimming pared 0 bases from V and 2 bases from J, leaving 11 bases between. Here the CDR3 DNA reads TGTGCCAGCAGTGAAGCACGGGCCGCAACCTACGAGCAGTACTTC. Its protein product is CASSEARAATYEQYF.

This clonotype is labeled as large. The chain links TRBV19 to TRBJ2-1, with D uncertain. V shed 1 base and J shed 6 bases, with 4 bases lying between them. CDR1 and CDR2 from the germline V gene are LNHDA and SQIVND (reference sequence). There are 12 residues in the CDR3. The CDR3 sequence: CASSIGRNEQFF. The CDR3, as DNA: TGTGCCAGTAGTATAGGTCGCAATGAGCAGTTCTTC.

In its sample, this clonotype is large. The genes are TRBV21-1 and TRBJ2-7; the table's D call TRBD2 went unverified against the DNA. TRBV21-1 is an annotated pseudogene. CDR3 length: 15 residues. CDR3 DNA: TGTGCCAGCAGCCCCCCTCCGGGACTTTCCTACGAGCAGTACTTC. It encodes CASSPPPGLSYEQYF.

Within the sample, this clonotype is medium-sized. The CDR3 region is CASSIMPSGSSYNEQFF. In nucleotides, the CDR3 is TGTGCCAGCAGCATAATGCCTAGCGGGAGCTCCTACAATGAGCAGTTCTTC. The chain has TRBV7-2 and TRBJ2-1; 10 bases map to TRBD2. Germline assignment: CDR1 SGHTA and CDR2 FQGNSA. CDR3 size: 17 residues. With V trimmed by 5 bases and J by 0 bases, 7 bases remained unmatched.

This clonotype is labeled medium-sized (0.01 to 0.1%). The chain is built from TRBV19 and TRBJ2-3; D might be TRBD1 (6 bases). The CDR3 extends over 16 amino acids. V shed 5 bases and J shed 4 bases, with 19 bases lying between them. Per germline, CDR1 LNHDA and CDR2 SQIVND (reference sequence). CDR3 nucleotides: TGTGCCAGTAGTGTCCGGACAGCTGGATGGGCAGATACGCAGTATTTT. Its protein product is CASSVRTAGWADTQYF.

This clonotype is large (0.1 to 1%) in the sample. The chain uses TRBV12-3 or TRBV12-4 and TRBJ1-2, with D uncertain. V lost 1 base to trimming and J lost 6 bases, with 9 bases between them. The CDR3 has 13 amino acids. The chain's CDR3 is CASSLEPRDGYTF. The CDR3 DNA reads as TGTGCCAGCAGTTTAGAGCCAAGGGATGGCTACACCTTC.

By share of the sample, this clonotype is medium-sized (0.01 to 0.1%). The gene calls are TRBV4-3 and TRBJ2-1; 14 bases match TRBD2. Germline CDR1 is LGHNA and CDR2 is YSLEER. The ends lost 4 bases at V and 8 bases at J; junction bases unmatched: 4. The CDR3 has 15 residues. The chain's CDR3 is CASSLTSGGAYEQFF. CDR3 DNA: TGCGCCAGCAGCCTGACTAGCGGGGGGGCATATGAGCAGTTCTTC.

This chain uses TRBV19 with TRBJ1-1, with D possibly being TRBD1 (5 bases). The germline V gene has CDR1 LNHDA and CDR2 SQIVND (reference sequence). This CDR3 is built from 14 residues. Trimming shortened V by 7 bases and J by 1 base, and 13 bases separated the two germline ends. CDR3 loop: CASTAMGGNTEAFF. The CDR3 DNA follows: TGTGCCAGTACCGCAATGGGGGGGAACACTGAAGCTTTCTTT.

This clonotype is medium-sized. The chain couples TRBV21-1 to TRBJ2-1; TRBD1 is the table's D call, not checked against the DNA. TRBV21-1 is tagged as a pseudogene. The CDR3 is 18 amino acids. The CDR3 region is CASSKATRGPHRDNEQFF. In DNA, the CDR3 is TGTGCCAGCAGCAAGGCGACGAGGGGGCCGCATCGGGACAATGAGCAGTTCTTC.

In its sample, this clonotype ranks as medium-sized. The rearrangement joins TRBV5-4 to TRBJ2-3; D not resolved. Germline values: CDR1 SGHNT, CDR2 YYREEE (reference sequence). This CDR3 contains 16 residues. The V end was cut by 0 bases, the J end by 2 bases, with 13 bases between. This CDR3 reads CASSLDFSSSTDTQYF. CDR3 sequence (DNA): TGTGCCAGCAGCTTGGATTTCAGTTCTTCCACAGATACGCAGTATTTT.

Judged by abundance, this clonotype is medium-sized. This sequence joins TRBV25-1 and TRBJ2-5; 11 bases are shared with TRBD1. The CDR3 loop spans 13 amino acids. The V gene's germline CDR1 is MGHDK and CDR2 SYGVNS. After removal of 7 bases from V and 3 bases from J, the junction contained 1 base not matched to a gene. The CDR3 loop reads CASKGQGEETQYF. The DNA for the CDR3 is TGTGCCAGCAAGGGACAGGGGGAAGAGACCCAGTACTTC. The full variable domain, completed using reference TRBV25-1 and TRBJ2-5, is EADIYQTPRYLVIGTGKKITLECSQTMGHDKMYWYQQDPGMELHLIHYSYGVNSTEKGDLSSESTVSRIRTEHFPLTLESARPSHTSQYLCASKGQGEETQYFGPGTRLLVL.

By share of the sample, this clonotype is medium-sized (0.01 to 0.1%). The genes are TRBV4-3 and TRBJ2-7; no clear D. V was clipped by 4 bases and J by 2 bases, with 12 bases between them. This CDR3 comprises 14 residues. Germline CDR1 is LGHNA and CDR2 is YSLEER. The CDR3 bases are TGCGCCAGCAGCCGAGGCTTCGGACCCTACGAGCAGTACTTC. Translating it yields CASSRGFGPYEQYF.

This clonotype was picked up a small number of times. V is TRBV18 and J is TRBJ2-7; D is possibly TRBD1 (6 bases). The CDR3 is made up of 12 amino acids. The ends were cut back, 3 bases at V and 3 bases at J, with 6 bases in the middle. Germline loops: CDR1 KGHSH, CDR2 LQKENI. The CDR3 region is CASSPTGYEQYF. The CDR3 DNA follows: TGTGCCAGCTCACCGACAGGCTACGAGCAGTACTTC.

Within the sample, this clonotype is medium-sized. The chain carries TRBV19 and TRBJ2-7, with unresolved D. The V and J ends lost 1 base and 1 base respectively, with 8 bases between them. The CDR3 runs 14 residues. From germline, CDR1 is LNHDA and CDR2 SQIVND (reference sequence). CDR3 sequence (DNA): TGTGCCAGTAGTATAGGTCCAGGTTCCTACGAGCAGTACTTC. Translating gives CASSIGPGSYEQYF.

This chain links TRBV19 with TRBJ2-1; D call uncertain. The CDR3 runs 12 residues. The germline CDR1 and CDR2 sequences are LNHDA and SQIVND (reference sequence). The V and J ends lost 3 bases and 7 bases respectively, with 7 bases between them. The CDR3 loop reads CASSILGNEQFF. The CDR3 DNA sequence: TGTGCCAGTAGTATTCTAGGAAATGAGCAGTTCTTC.